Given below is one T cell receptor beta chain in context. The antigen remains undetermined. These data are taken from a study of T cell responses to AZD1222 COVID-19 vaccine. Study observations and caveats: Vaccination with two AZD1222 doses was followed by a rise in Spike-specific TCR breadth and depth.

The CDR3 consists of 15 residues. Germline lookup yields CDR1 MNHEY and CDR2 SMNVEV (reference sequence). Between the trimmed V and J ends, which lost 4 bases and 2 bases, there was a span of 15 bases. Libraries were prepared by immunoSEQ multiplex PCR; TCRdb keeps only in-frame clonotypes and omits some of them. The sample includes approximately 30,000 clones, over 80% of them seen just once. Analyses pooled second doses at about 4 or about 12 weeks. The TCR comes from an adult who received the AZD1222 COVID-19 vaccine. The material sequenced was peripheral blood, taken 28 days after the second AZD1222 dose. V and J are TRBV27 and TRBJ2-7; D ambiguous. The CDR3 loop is CASSYKSDGAYEQYF. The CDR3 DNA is TGTGCCAGCAGTTATAAATCCGACGGCGCCTACGAGCAGTACTTC.